Here is one TCR beta chain with its context. Its antigen is not known. This sample is drawn from a study of neurological immune-mediated disorders. General study results and limits: Patients with HTLV-1-associated myelopathy had the highest level of TCR clonal expansion, whereas patients with multiple sclerosis had the lowest level, falling beneath the level found in healthy controls.

Synthesis of cDNA was performed by 5'RACE using 10-nucleotide random UMIs. Using its own MiXCR run on the 5' RACE reads, TCRdb lists one record per CDR3 protein. Of tens of thousands of distinct CDR3 sequences in the sample, about 6% were seen once. For the sorted libraries, 1 million CD4+ or CD8+ T cells were used. With 7 bases clipped from V and 8 bases from J, the junction kept 7 bases outside the gene matches. CDR1 MNHEY and CDR2 SMNVEV come from the germline V gene (reference sequence). The CDR3 sequence is 13 residues long. Specimen: CD4+ T cells from blood. The sequence was collected from a woman between 40 and 50 years old in good health. The chain couples TRBV27 to TRBJ2-1, with 8 bases lining up with TRBD2. The CDR3 is CASNKREWDEQFF. CDR3 DNA: TGTGCCAGCAACAAGCGGGAGTGGGATGAGCAGTTCTTC.